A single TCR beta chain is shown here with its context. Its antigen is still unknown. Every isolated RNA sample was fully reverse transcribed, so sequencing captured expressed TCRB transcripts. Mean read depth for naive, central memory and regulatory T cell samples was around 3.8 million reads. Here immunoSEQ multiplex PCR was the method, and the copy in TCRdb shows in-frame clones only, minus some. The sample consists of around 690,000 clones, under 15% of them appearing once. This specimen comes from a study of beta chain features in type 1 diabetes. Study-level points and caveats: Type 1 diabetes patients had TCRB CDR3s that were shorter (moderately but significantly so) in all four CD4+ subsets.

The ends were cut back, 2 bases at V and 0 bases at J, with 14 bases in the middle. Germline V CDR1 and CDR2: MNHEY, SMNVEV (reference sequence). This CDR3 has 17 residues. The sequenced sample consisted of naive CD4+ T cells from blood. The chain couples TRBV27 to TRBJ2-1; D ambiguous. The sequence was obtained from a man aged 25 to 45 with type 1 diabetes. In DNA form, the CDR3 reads TGTGCCAGCAGTTTACAAATATATGCCAACTCCTACAATGAGCAGTTCTTC. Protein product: CASSLQIYANSYNEQFF.